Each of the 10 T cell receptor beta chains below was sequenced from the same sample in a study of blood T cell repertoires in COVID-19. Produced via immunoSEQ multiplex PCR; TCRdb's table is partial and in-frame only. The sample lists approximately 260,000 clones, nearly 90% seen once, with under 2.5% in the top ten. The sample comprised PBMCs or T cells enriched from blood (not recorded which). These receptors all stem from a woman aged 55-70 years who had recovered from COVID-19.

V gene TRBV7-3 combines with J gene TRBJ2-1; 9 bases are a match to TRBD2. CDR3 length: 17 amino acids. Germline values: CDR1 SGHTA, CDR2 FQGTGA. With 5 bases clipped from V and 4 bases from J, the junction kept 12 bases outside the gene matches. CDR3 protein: CASSPRPRLAAYNEQFF. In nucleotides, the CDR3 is TGTGCCAGCAGCCCCCGCCCTCGACTAGCGGCTTACAATGAGCAGTTCTTC. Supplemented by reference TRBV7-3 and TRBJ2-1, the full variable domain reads GAGVSQTPSNKVTEKGKYVELRCDPISGHTALYWYRQSLGQGPEFLIYFQGTGAADDSGLPNDRFFAVRPEGSVSTLKIQRTERGDSAVYLCASSPRPRLAAYNEQFFGPGTRLTVL.

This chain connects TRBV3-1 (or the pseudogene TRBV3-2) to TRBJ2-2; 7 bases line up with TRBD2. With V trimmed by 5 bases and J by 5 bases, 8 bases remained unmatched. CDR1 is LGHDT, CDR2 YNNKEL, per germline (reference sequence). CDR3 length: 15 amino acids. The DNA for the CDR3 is TGTGCCAGCAGCGATCACGGGGGGTTGACCGGGGAGCTGTTTTTT. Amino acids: CASSDHGGLTGELFF.

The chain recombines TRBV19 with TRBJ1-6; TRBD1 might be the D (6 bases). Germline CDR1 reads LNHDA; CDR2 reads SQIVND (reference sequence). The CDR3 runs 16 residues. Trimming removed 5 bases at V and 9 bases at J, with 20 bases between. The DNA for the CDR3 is TGTGCCAGTAGTTTAAACCCGGGACATAGAAGTTCACCCCTCCACTTT. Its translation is CASSLNPGHRSSPLHF.

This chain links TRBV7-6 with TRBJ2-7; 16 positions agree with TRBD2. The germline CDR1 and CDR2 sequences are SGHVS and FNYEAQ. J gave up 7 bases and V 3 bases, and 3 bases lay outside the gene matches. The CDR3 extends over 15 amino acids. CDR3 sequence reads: CASSLGLAGGREQYF. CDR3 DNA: TGTGCCAGCAGCTTGGGACTAGCGGGAGGGAGGGAGCAGTACTTC.

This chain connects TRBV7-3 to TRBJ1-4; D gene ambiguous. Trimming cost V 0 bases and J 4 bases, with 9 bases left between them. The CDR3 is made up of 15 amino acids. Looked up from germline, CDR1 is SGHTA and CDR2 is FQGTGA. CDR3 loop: CASSLTSIGNEKLFF. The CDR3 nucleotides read TGTGCCAGCAGCTTAACTTCTATTGGTAATGAAAAACTGTTTTTT. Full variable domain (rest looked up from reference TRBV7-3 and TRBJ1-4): GAGVSQTPSNKVTEKGKYVELRCDPISGHTALYWYRQSLGQGPEFLIYFQGTGAADDSGLPNDRFFAVRPEGSVSTLKIQRTERGDSAVYLCASSLTSIGNEKLFFGSGTQLSVL.

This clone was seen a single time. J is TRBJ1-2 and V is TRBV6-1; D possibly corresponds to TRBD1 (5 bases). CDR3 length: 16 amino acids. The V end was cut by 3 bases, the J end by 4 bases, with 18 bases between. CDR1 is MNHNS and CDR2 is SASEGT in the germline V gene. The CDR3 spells CASSEGLQQQFYGYTF. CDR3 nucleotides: TGTGCCAGCAGTGAGGGACTCCAACAACAATTCTATGGCTACACCTTC.

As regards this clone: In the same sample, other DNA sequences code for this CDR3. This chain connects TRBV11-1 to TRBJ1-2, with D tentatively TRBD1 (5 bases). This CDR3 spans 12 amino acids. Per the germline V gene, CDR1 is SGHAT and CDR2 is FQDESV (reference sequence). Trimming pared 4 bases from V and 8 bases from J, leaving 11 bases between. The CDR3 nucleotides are TGTGCCAGCAGCTGGCAGGGCTCCGGCTACACCTTC. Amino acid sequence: CASSWQGSGYTF.

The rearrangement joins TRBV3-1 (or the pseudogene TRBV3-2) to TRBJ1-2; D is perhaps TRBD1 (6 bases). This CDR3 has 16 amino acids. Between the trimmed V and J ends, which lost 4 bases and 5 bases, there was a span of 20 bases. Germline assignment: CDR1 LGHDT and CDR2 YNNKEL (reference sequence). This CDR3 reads CASSPPGGAAGYGYTF. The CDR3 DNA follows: TGTGCCAGCAGCCCCCCGGGGGGGGCGGCGGGATATGGCTACACCTTC.

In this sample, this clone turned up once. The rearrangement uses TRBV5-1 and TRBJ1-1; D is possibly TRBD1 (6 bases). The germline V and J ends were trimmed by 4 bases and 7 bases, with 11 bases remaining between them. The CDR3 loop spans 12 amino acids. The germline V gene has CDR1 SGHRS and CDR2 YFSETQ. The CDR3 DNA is TGCGCCAGCAGCCCCCAGGGGTATGAAGCTTTCTTT. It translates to CASSPQGYEAFF.

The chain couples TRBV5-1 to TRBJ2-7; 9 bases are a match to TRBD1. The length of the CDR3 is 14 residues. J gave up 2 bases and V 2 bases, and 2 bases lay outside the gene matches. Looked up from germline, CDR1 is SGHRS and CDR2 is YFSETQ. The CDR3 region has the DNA TGCGCCAGCAGCTTAAGGGACAGGGCCTACGAGCAGTACTTC. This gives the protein CASSLRDRAYEQYF.